This TCR beta chain derives from a study of T cell responses to AZD1222 COVID-19 vaccine. Sequencing was performed with immunoSEQ multiplex PCR; in TCRdb, only in-frame clones are kept and a portion is missing. The sample has 120,000 to 150,000 clones; 86% are singletons. Points from the study as a whole: Within unmutated variant regions lay the reported targets of nearly half of spike-specific TCRs. The repertoires were collected only after the peak T cell response.

The analysis combined second doses at about 4 or about 12 weeks. Germline V gene sequence: CDR1 MNHEY, CDR2 SVGAGI. Deletions cut 6 bases from V and 8 bases from J, with 10 bases between. The CDR3 runs 11 residues. About this clone itself: Its antigen is not known.

This specimen was peripheral blood, taken 28 days after the second AZD1222 dose. The chain uses TRBV6-5 and TRBJ1-2; D remains ambiguous. This TCR was sampled from an adult who received the AZD1222 COVID-19 vaccine. The chain's CDR3 is CASRDWYGYTF. CDR3 nucleotides: TGTGCCAGCAGGGACTGGTACGGCTACACCTTC.